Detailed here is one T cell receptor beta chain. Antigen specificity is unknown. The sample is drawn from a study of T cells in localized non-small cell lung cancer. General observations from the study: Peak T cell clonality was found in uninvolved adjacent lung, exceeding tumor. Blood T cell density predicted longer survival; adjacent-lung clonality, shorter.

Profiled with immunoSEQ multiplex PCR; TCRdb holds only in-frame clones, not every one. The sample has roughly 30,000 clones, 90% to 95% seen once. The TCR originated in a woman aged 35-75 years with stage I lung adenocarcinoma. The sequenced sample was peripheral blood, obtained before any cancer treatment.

DNA for the CDR3: TGTGCTAGTGGCCCGGTCAGCAACTACGAGCAGTACTTC. It specifies CASGPVSNYEQYF. This sequence joins TRBV12-5 and TRBJ2-7; no definite D call. The germline V gene encodes CDR1 LGHNT and CDR2 FRNRAP. CDR3 length: 13 amino acids. The ends were cut back, 6 bases at V and 3 bases at J, with 12 bases in the middle.